These 10 T cell receptor beta chains were all obtained from the same sample, sequenced in a study of T cell changes during pregnancy in multiple sclerosis. TCRdb keeps only in-frame clones here, not all; method: immunoSEQ multiplex PCR. The repertoire holds 65,000 to 85,000 clones, around nine tenths seen once, with 0.25% to 0.3% in the top ten. Sample: CD4+ T cells from peripheral blood mononuclear cells, taken after pregnancy. Receptors originate from a female donor with multiple sclerosis, enrolled in a pregnancy study.

The chain joins TRBV5-4 to TRBJ1-1; unclear D gene. Looked up from germline, CDR1 is SGHNT and CDR2 is YYREEE (reference sequence). This CDR3 has 15 residues. V gave up 1 base and J gave up 3 bases, with 13 bases separating them. CDR3 region: CASSLKILGDTEAFF. The CDR3 DNA reads TGTGCCAGCAGCTTGAAGATATTAGGAGACACTGAAGCTTTCTTT.

The CDR3 is CASSSQGNTEAFF. Here the CDR3 DNA reads TGTGCCAGTAGTTCCCAGGGGAACACTGAAGCTTTCTTT. This sequence joins TRBV19 and TRBJ1-1, with TRBD1 as a possible D gene (5 bases). In germline, CDR1 is LNHDA, CDR2 SQIVND (reference sequence). CDR3 length: 13 amino acids. Trimming pared 5 bases from V and 1 base from J, leaving 8 bases between.

This chain links TRBV9 with TRBJ2-1, with D tentatively TRBD1 (6 bases). Trimming took 0 bases from V and 6 from J, leaving 16 bases between them. Germline loops: CDR1 SGDLS, CDR2 YYNGEE. CDR3 length: 16 residues. The chain's CDR3 is CASSVEGRGWGNEQFF. The CDR3 DNA sequence: TGTGCCAGCAGCGTAGAGGGCAGGGGTTGGGGCAATGAGCAGTTCTTC.

The chain uses TRBV6-5 and TRBJ1-1, with 9 nucleotides matching TRBD1. Trimming at V came to 4 bases and at J to 6 bases, leaving 9 bases not matched to a gene. Germline lookup yields CDR1 MNHEY and CDR2 SVGAGI. The CDR3 length is 15 residues. CDR3 sequence reads: CASSWGTGNRAEAFF. The CDR3, as DNA: TGTGCCAGCAGTTGGGGGACAGGGAATCGGGCTGAAGCTTTCTTT.

The chain couples TRBV29-1 to TRBJ2-1; D unresolved. Germline CDR1 is SQVTM and CDR2 is ANQGSEA. The V end was cut by 4 bases, the J end by 3 bases, with 13 bases between. The CDR3 consists of 14 residues. This chain's CDR3 is CSVGPRRHYNEQFF. The CDR3 DNA reads TGCAGCGTTGGCCCGAGGCGCCACTACAATGAGCAGTTCTTC.

The chain carries TRBV4-1 and TRBJ2-3; perhaps TRBD2 as D (5 bases). Per the germline V gene, CDR1 is MGHRA and CDR2 is YSYEKL. The ends were cut back, 4 bases at V and 4 bases at J, with 21 bases in the middle. The CDR3 is 17 residues long. CDR3 sequence (DNA): TGCGCCAGCAGCCTGCGAGGCGCGGCAGCGGAAGCAGATACGCAGTATTTT. Amino acids: CASSLRGAAAEADTQYF.

This CDR3 reads CASSALLGGDHYEQYF. The CDR3 DNA reads as TGTGCCAGCAGCGCTCTTTTAGGCGGGGACCACTACGAGCAGTACTTC. The rearrangement links TRBV7-6 to TRBJ2-7; a possible D gene is TRBD2 (6 bases). The germline V gene encodes CDR1 SGHVS and CDR2 FNYEAQ. The CDR3 is 16 amino acids. Trimming shortened V by 5 bases and J by 3 bases, and 20 bases separated the two germline ends.

The chain recombines TRBV29-1 with TRBJ2-1; 10 bases align to TRBD2. After removal of 4 bases from V and 3 bases from J, the junction contained 15 bases not matched to a gene. This CDR3 contains 18 residues. Germline-derived CDR1 and CDR2 are SQVTM and ANQGSEA. The CDR3 DNA is TGCAGCGTTGCCCAAAGAGGGGCAAAGCGGGGGGGCTACAATGAGCAGTTCTTC. Translated, it gives CSVAQRGAKRGGYNEQFF.

This chain links TRBV5-4 with TRBJ2-7; 9 positions agree with TRBD1. The CDR3 spans 15 residues. The germline V gene has CDR1 SGHNT and CDR2 YYREEE (reference sequence). Unmatched junction bases numbered 7, after V lost 4 bases and J lost 2 bases. The chain's CDR3 is CASSTAGTGTYEQYF. The CDR3 nucleotides are TGTGCCAGCAGCACCGCCGGGACAGGGACCTACGAGCAGTACTTC.

This chain connects TRBV6-1 to TRBJ2-1; a possible D gene is TRBD2 (6 bases). This CDR3 has 14 amino acids. Germline-derived CDR1 and CDR2 are MNHNS and SASEGT. V dropped 2 bases and J dropped 8 bases, with 13 bases sitting between them. This chain's CDR3 is CASSELRGEDEQFF. DNA of the CDR3: TGTGCCAGCAGTGAACTTAGAGGGGAGGATGAGCAGTTCTTC.